Following are 2 T cell receptor beta chains from one sample sequenced in a study of control samples from healthy donors and cancer patients. The table came from immunoSEQ multiplex PCR; TCRdb's copy has only in-frame clones and leaves some out. This table has some 150,000 clones, about 95% appearing once. Sample: PBMCs. The receptors stem from a man aged 60-69 years with colorectal cancer.

V gene TRBV7-2 combines with J gene TRBJ2-7; D is unresolved. CDR3 size: 15 residues. Trimming removed 1 base from V and 0 bases from J, with 10 bases in between. In germline, CDR1 is SGHTA, CDR2 FQGNSA. The CDR3 loop is CASSLDSVISYEQYF. For the CDR3, the DNA is TGTGCCAGCAGCTTAGATTCAGTTATCTCCTACGAGCAGTACTTC.

The chain is built from TRBV27 and TRBJ2-7; D remains ambiguous. Trimming pared 4 bases from V and 5 bases from J, leaving 15 bases between. Germline V gives CDR1 MNHEY, CDR2 SMNVEV (reference sequence). The CDR3 has 14 residues. CDR3 region: CASSSPFLSHEQYF. CDR3 nucleotide sequence: TGTGCCAGCAGTTCCCCATTCTTATCCCACGAGCAGTACTTC.